At least ten counts were recorded for the clone carrying this T cell receptor beta chain. The sample belongs to a study of T cells in Graves' hyperthyroidism and ophthalmopathy. The overall study: The blood sample was taken at first diagnosis, before treatment began.

Amplification of TCR beta CDR3 regions was performed using RNA transcripts as template. The study used the HTBI primer set for a first-round RT-PCR of the TCR CDR3. A single record per CDR3 protein comes from TCRdb applying MiXCR to the multiplex PCR reads. The sample carries around 250,000 distinct CDR3 sequences, about 16% recorded once. Based on clinical symptoms, serum thyroxine and TRAb, thyroid ultrasound and orbital computed tomography, diagnoses were reached. Source material for PBMCs was 10 ml fresh peripheral blood. This CDR3 spans 17 amino acids. Germline assignment: CDR1 MNHEY and CDR2 SMNVEV (reference sequence). J lost 5 bases, V lost 3 bases, and 10 bases had no gene match.

The receptor was isolated from a woman aged 18-29 years with Graves' ophthalmopathy. What was sequenced was blood. The rearrangement joins TRBV27 to TRBJ2-1; the match to TRBD2 covers 10 bases. CDR3 loop: CASSFGLAGEIDNEQFF. The CDR3 DNA reads as TGTGCCAGCAGTTTCGGTCTAGCGGGGGAAATAGACAATGAGCAGTTCTTC.